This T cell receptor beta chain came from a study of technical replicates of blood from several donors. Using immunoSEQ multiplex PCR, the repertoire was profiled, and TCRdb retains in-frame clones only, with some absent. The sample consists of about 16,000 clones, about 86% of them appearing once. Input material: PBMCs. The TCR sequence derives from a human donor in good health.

CDR3 nucleotide sequence: TGTGCCACCAGACAGGATTGGGGCACTGAAGCTTTCTTT. This translates into CATRQDWGTEAFF. The V call is TRBV2, the J call TRBJ1-1; perhaps TRBD1 as D (6 bases). Trimming stripped 10 bases from V and 4 bases from J, with 16 bases between. Per germline, CDR1 SNHLY and CDR2 FYNNEI. The CDR3 spans 13 residues.